The source of this TCR beta chain is a study of graft-versus-host responses after intestinal transplantation (dated by TCRdb to about 2021). Context from the whole study: Multivisceral, liver-intestinal, or isolated intestinal transplants were received by the recipients. Alloreactive clones were identified by sequencing pre-transplant mixed lymphocyte reaction products and comparing these products with unstimulated pre-transplant donor and recipient T cells. Donor T cell macrochimerism was defined as a peak of at least 4% donor T cells among recipient peripheral blood mononuclear cells. Instead of going to the commercial service, samples from a few later patients were sequenced in-house on an Illumina MiSeq and processed with MiXCR. After intestinal transplantation, graft-versus-host and host-versus-graft alloreactive T cell clones in the graft, circulation and bone marrow were tracked using bulk TCR-beta CDR3 sequencing. Every recipient was given anti-thymocyte globulin induction, then maintenance tacrolimus and steroids for 2 to 4 years. A cohort of roughly 25 intestinal transplant recipients, including one retransplant, was enrolled, and a few patients lacking pretransplant specimens were excluded.

The full study reports these points: GvH clones were found in recipient bone marrow, and some of the GvH clones appeared earlier in ileal mucosa or blood, which is consistent with an intestinal mucosal origin. Peak levels of circulating GvH clones were associated with declines in HvG clones early after transplant. Conclusions were limited by the relatively low number and heterogeneity of intestinal transplant patients. High GvH to HvG T cell clonal ratios were observed in the allografts of patients with donor T cell macrochimerism.

Libraries were made using the immunoSEQ multiplex PCR assay. For most patients, genomic DNA was isolated using the Qiagen DNeasy Blood and Tissue Kit and was shipped frozen to Adaptive Biotechnologies for TCR sequencing. Adaptive Biotechnologies carried out high-throughput TCR-beta CDR3 sequencing of genomic DNA for most patients. The source study handled its data this way. TCR sequencing data were retrieved from Adaptive's ImmunoSEQ software for 15 to 20 patients, whereas a few other patients were processed with MiXCR and VDJtools. CD4 versus CD8 sorting errors were corrected by removing sequences found in both subsets at a frequency ratio below 5:1. CDR3 nucleotide sequences shared between donor and recipient were removed because the origin of such sequences could not be assigned. At least 2-fold expansion over unstimulated cells and a minimum CFSE-low frequency of 0.002% (template counts) or 0.001% (read counts) were required for clones to be classified as alloreactive. A clone was considered mappable if detected in the sequenced pre-transplant spleen, lymph node, or MLR CFSE-low populations of the donor or recipient. Cumulative frequency of alloreactive clones was calculated as a percentage of all sequences weighted by copy number. TCRdb retrieved this table from immuneACCESS and kept in-frame rearrangements only. Not all clones are present; in checked studies, unresolved V genes account for under half, and no reason is known for the remainder. That table is the source of V, J and clone size, and D and trimming were worked out from the DNA. For this sample the table gives more than 65,000 clones, of which roughly 89% were detected only once. Clones ranked in the top ten supply roughly 0.31% of the sample.

V loses 2 bases of germline sequence and J loses 5 bases, and the interval between the two ends is 12 bases. From cysteine to phenylalanine, the CDR3 is 14 amino acids long. Only CDR3 DNA is held: 42 bases, read in frame from base 1. Based on the germline V gene, the CDR1 and CDR2 sequences are MDHEN and SYDVKM. As regards this clone: Its binding antigen is unknown. Nothing much larger sits one base from this clone, and base qualities are not available.

This specimen's time point label, per the study, means: cells obtained before transplantation from donor or recipient. CD3+CD4+ and CD3+CD8+ populations were FACS-sorted from unstimulated pre-transplant donor and recipient cells taken from spleen or lymph nodes. The chain is encoded by TRBV28 joined to TRBJ1-1, and possibly TRBD1, on 6 matching bases. The source material was unstimulated CD4+ T cells sorted from spleen or lymph node cells, sampled before intestinal transplant. This TCR derives from a human donor who received an intestinal transplant. The sequenced DNA: TGTGCCAGCAGTTTAGGTGGGGGGGCAACTGAAGCTTTCTTT. This codes for CASSLGGGATEAFF.